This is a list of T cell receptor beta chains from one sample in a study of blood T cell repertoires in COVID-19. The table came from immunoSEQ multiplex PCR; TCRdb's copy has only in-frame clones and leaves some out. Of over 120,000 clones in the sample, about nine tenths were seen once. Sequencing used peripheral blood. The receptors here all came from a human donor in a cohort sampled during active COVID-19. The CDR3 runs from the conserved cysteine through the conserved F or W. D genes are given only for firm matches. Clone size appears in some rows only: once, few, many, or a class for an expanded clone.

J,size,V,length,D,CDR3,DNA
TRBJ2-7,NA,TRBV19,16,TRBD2,CASTHLTSGGDYEQYF,TGTGCCAGTACCCATTTGACTAGCGGGGGGGACTACGAGCAGTACTTC
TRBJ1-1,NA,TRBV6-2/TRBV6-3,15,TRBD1,CASSFHDRGNTEAFF,TGTGCCAGCAGTTTTCATGACAGGGGGAACACTGAAGCTTTCTTT
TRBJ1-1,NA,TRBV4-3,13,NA,CASRAFWGAEAFF,TGCGCCAGCAGAGCGTTTTGGGGGGCTGAAGCTTTCTTT
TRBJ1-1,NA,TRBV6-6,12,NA,CASSYSSNEAFF,TGTGCCAGCAGTTACTCGAGCAATGAAGCTTTCTTT
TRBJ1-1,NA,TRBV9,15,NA,CASSVRTEMNAEAFF,TGTGCCAGCAGCGTAAGGACAGAGATGAACGCTGAAGCTTTCTTT
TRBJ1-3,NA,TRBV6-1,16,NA,CASSEARPDSGNTIYF,TGTGCCAGCAGTGAAGCCCGTCCAGACTCTGGAAACACCATATATTTT
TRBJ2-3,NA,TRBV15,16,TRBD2,CATSRVASGGTDTQYF,TGTGCCACCAGCAGAGTGGCTAGCGGGGGCACAGATACGCAGTATTTT
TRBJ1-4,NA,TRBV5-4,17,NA,CASSLLTSGVGDEKLFF,TGTGCCAGCAGCTTGTTGACATCAGGGGTTGGGGATGAAAAACTGTTTTTT
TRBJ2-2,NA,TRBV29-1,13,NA,CSVYQGITGELFF,TGCAGCGTTTATCAGGGAATCACCGGGGAGCTGTTTTTT
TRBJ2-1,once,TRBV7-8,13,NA,CASSLGGVDEQFF,TGTGCCAGCAGCTTGGGCGGGGTTGATGAGCAGTTCTTC
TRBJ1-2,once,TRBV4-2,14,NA,CASSQGGPVYGYTF,TGTGCCAGCAGCCAAGGGGGCCCTGTCTATGGCTACACCTTC